This T cell receptor (beta chain) was captured in a study of cytomegalovirus exposure and HLA in healthy donors. For this clone: Its antigen is not known.

V trimming: 5 bases; J trimming: 5 bases; junction bases outside the gene matches: 11. This CDR3 is 17 amino acids long. Germline V gene sequence: CDR1 SGHVS, CDR2 FQNEAQ. Study conclusions and caveats: Association of a missense DCLRE1C variant with TCR beta V- and J-gene trimming was reported in a later analysis. It was taken for granted in presence/absence analyses that sequencing depth across donors was roughly uniform.

The PCR employed 60 Vbeta primers together with 13 Jbeta primers. Method: immunoSEQ multiplex PCR; TCRdb's copy keeps in-frame clones and lacks some. The sample holds about 120,000 clones, around 77% seen once. The receptor was isolated from a woman aged 25-40 years in good health and CMV-seropositive. The sample consisted of PBMCs. The V gene is TRBV7-8, the J gene TRBJ2-5; 13 positions agree with TRBD2. This CDR3 is CASSASLAGGPGETQYF. CDR3 DNA: TGTGCCAGCAGCGCTTCACTAGCGGGGGGGCCCGGGGAGACCCAGTACTTC.